The clone carrying this TCR beta chain was found a few times. The antigen remains unidentified. All gene names here are mouse names. These data come from a study of CD8+ T cells in alopecia areata. In the study overall: Recipient mice, roughly 7-10-week-old female C3H/HeJ animals, received skin from roughly 6-13-month-old C3H/HeJ graft donors with spontaneous alopecia. Study outcomes and limitations: Compared with normal scalp, lesional scalp had higher clonality and more expanded CD8+ clones. Possibly because of HLA-related factors, TCR sharing was less clear across patients than in mice. Among the cells sequenced in scalp samples are also the resident alphabeta T cells of normal skin.

Extracted RNA was reverse transcribed, and the resulting cDNA served as sequencing template. Using immunoSEQ multiplex PCR, the repertoire was profiled, and TCRdb retains in-frame clones only, with some absent. Sampling found 15,000 to 20,000 clones, none seen once. CD4, CD8alpha, NKG2D, NKG2ACE and other markers guided sorting of pooled cutaneous lymph node cells. The receptor comes from a C3H/HeJ mouse with alopecia areata. For the strain, the MHC haplotype given is H2-k. Sequenced material: CD8+ T cells sorted from a lymph node.

The DNA read from the CDR3 is TGTGCCAGCAGCCCCTACTGGGAA. Encoded protein: CASSPYWE. The complete CDR3 reads CASSPYWEEVFF. V usage is TRBV14 and J usage is TRBJ1-1, with no clear D. The CDR3 goes on 4 residues after the read ends, and that part is filled in from the germline J gene. This CDR3 region has 12 residues. Germline values: CDR1 SGHDT, CDR2 FRDEAV.